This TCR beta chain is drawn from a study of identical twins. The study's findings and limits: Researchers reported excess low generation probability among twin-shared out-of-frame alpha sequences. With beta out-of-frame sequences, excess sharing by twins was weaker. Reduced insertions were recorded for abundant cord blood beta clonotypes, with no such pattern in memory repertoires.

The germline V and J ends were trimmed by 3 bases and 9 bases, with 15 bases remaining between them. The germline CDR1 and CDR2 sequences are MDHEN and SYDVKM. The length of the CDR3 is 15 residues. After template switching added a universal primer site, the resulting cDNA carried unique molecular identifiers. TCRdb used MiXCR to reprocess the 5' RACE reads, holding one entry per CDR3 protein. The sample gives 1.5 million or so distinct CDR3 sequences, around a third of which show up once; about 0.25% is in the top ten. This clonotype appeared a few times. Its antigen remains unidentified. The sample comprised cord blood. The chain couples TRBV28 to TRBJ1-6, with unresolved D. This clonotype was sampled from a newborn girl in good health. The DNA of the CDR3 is TGTGCCAGCAGTTTGCTCAACGTTGTAGGTTCACCCCTCCACTTT. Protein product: CASSLLNVVGSPLHF.